Listed here are 21 T cell receptor beta chains from one sample, sequenced in a study of blood T cell repertoires in COVID-19 (TCRdb year 2020). Libraries were built with the immunoSEQ multiplex PCR assay. The source is immuneACCESS, and TCRdb retained only in-frame sequences with V and J called. Part of the clones is not carried over; for the studies checked, unresolved V genes explain less than half of this, and the remainder is unexplained. The sample table lists about 180,000 clones, about 83% of them with a count of one. 7.5% to 10% of the sample rests with the top ten. The sequenced material came from PBMCs or T cells enriched from blood (not recorded which). These receptors originate from a woman aged 25-40 years who had recovered from COVID-19.

Here the CDR3 reads CASSLSVPGAMPYGYTF. The CDR3 DNA reads as TGTGCCAGCAGTCTTTCCGTTCCGGGAGCGATGCCCTATGGCTACACCTTC. The rearrangement links TRBV6-6 to TRBJ1-2; D unresolved. This CDR3 region has 17 residues. Germline assignment: CDR1 MNHNY and CDR2 SVGAGI (reference sequence). Trimming stripped 5 bases from V and 4 bases from J, with 23 bases between.

The gene calls are TRBV7-9 and TRBJ2-2; 11 bases agree with TRBD2. V shed 6 bases, J shed 4 bases, and the junction held 7 bases outside the gene matches. Germline-derived CDR1 and CDR2 are SEHNR and FQNEAQ (reference sequence). The CDR3 is 16 amino acids. CDR3 residues: CASRSLAGVGTGELFF. In DNA form, the CDR3 reads TGTGCCAGCAGATCACTAGCGGGAGTGGGCACCGGGGAGCTGTTTTTT.

V and J are TRBV15 and TRBJ2-1; D is perhaps TRBD2 (5 bases). The CDR3 covers 15 residues. Trimming took off 6 bases at V and 0 bases at J, with 12 bases between the two ends. CDR1 and CDR2 from the germline V gene are LNHNV and YYDKDF (reference sequence). The CDR3 coding sequence is TGTGCCACCAGTCCCGCGGGCCGCTCCTACAATGAGCAGTTCTTC. This gives the protein CATSPAGRSYNEQFF.

This rearrangement joins TRBV7-2 to TRBJ2-2, with D uncertain. V was cut by 2 bases and J by 6 bases, with 7 bases left in between. From germline, CDR1 is SGHTA and CDR2 FQGNSA. The CDR3 spans 13 residues. CDR3 nucleotides: TGTGCCAGCAGCTTAATGCAGGCCGGGGAGCTGTTTTTT. Translated: CASSLMQAGELFF. Full variable domain (outside the CDR3, taken from reference TRBV7-2 and TRBJ2-2): GAGVSQSPSNKVTEKGKDVELRCDPISGHTALYWYRQSLGQGLEFLIYFQGNSAPDKSGLPSDRFSAERTGGSVSTLTIQRTQQEDSAVYLCASSLMQAGELFFGEGSRLTVL.

V gene TRBV9 combines with J gene TRBJ2-7; 13 bases are shared with TRBD2. The CDR3 has 17 residues. Germline CDR1 is SGDLS and CDR2 is YYNGEE. Losses at the gene ends were 2 bases for V and 4 bases for J; bases not matched to a gene: 9. Written as DNA, the CDR3 is TGTGCCAGCAGCGTCGGACTAGCGGGAGTGTCGATGTACGAGCAGTACTTC. Its protein product is CASSVGLAGVSMYEQYF.

The chain has TRBV18 and TRBJ2-7, with TRBD1 matching over 9 bases. CDR1 KGHSH and CDR2 LQKENI come from the germline V gene. This CDR3 contains 16 residues. V dropped 2 bases and J dropped 4; count of bases not matched to a gene: 9. CDR3 sequence reads: CASSPGSGQGWYEQYF. The CDR3 nucleotides are TGTGCCAGCTCACCAGGGAGCGGACAGGGGTGGTACGAGCAGTACTTC.

This chain links TRBV11-1 with TRBJ2-7, with D tentatively TRBD2 (6 bases). CDR3 length: 15 amino acids. Trimming left V 5 bases short and J 7 bases short, with 21 bases between. Germline loops: CDR1 SGHAT, CDR2 FQDESV (reference sequence). The CDR3 sequence: CASSPPWGELQEQYF. CDR3 bases: TGTGCCAGCAGCCCTCCCTGGGGGGAACTACAGGAGCAGTACTTC.

J is TRBJ1-2 and V is TRBV3-1 (or the pseudogene TRBV3-2); D gene ambiguous. The germline V and J ends were trimmed by 4 bases and 4 bases, with 13 bases remaining between them. Germline CDR1 reads LGHDT; CDR2 reads YNNKEL (reference sequence). This CDR3 is 14 amino acids long. DNA of the CDR3: TGTGCCAGCAGCCCTACGGGGATCGCCTATGGCTACACCTTC. Translating it yields CASSPTGIAYGYTF.

The J gene is TRBJ2-1, the V gene TRBV5-5, with TRBD2 matching over 13 bases. The CDR3 runs to 15 residues. Germline assignment: CDR1 SGHKS and CDR2 YYEKEE (reference sequence). The V segment lost 3 bases and the J segment 7 bases; nucleotides outside the gene matches: 4. The CDR3 protein is CASSSGTSGNNEQFF. The CDR3 DNA sequence: TGTGCCAGCAGCTCCGGGACTAGCGGGAATAATGAGCAGTTCTTC.

The V call is TRBV6-5, the J call TRBJ2-1; D not resolved. The CDR3 consists of 13 residues. Germline V gives CDR1 MNHEY, CDR2 SVGAGI. V was shortened by 4 bases and J by 8 bases, with 12 bases between the two germline ends. CDR3 coding DNA: TGTGCCAGCAGTTGGCGAGACTCCGATGAGCAGTTCTTC. Amino acid sequence: CASSWRDSDEQFF.

The V gene is TRBV20-1, the J gene TRBJ1-1, with 7 bases identical to TRBD1. The J segment lost 4 bases and the V segment lost 3 bases, leaving 5 bases of the junction unmatched. This CDR3 is built from 13 residues. The germline V gene has CDR1 DFQATT and CDR2 SNEGSKA (reference sequence). This chain's CDR3 is CSASGQGVTEAFF. The DNA for the CDR3 is TGCAGTGCTAGTGGGCAGGGGGTCACTGAAGCTTTCTTT.

The chain has TRBV28 and TRBJ1-6, with TRBD1 identical over 9 bases. There are 15 residues in the CDR3. The germline V gene encodes CDR1 MDHEN and CDR2 SYDVKM. The J segment lost 8 bases and the V segment lost 6 bases, leaving 8 bases of the junction unmatched. CDR3 nucleotides: TGTGCCAGCAGCTCCCCGGGACAGGGTTATTCACCCCTCCACTTT. Encoded protein: CASSSPGQGYSPLHF.

This chain uses TRBV5-1 with TRBJ2-7, with 9 nucleotides matching TRBD2. The CDR3 sequence is 17 residues long. Germline CDR1 reads SGHRS; CDR2 reads YFSETQ. Trimming cost V 0 bases and J 4 bases; bases outside gene matches: 11. CDR3 coding DNA: TGCGCCAGCAGCTTGGCCTTTGCGGGAGGGTCCAGGTACGAGCAGTACTTC. This encodes CASSLAFAGGSRYEQYF.

This clone has only one observation. The chain joins TRBV7-8 to TRBJ2-1; 7 nucleotides line up with TRBD2. The trim removed 6 bases at V and 5 bases at J, leaving 10 bases unmatched. CDR3 length: 15 amino acids. CDR1 and CDR2 (germline): SGHVS, FQNEAQ. This CDR3 reads CASSTWEGRDNEQFF. CDR3 nucleotides: TGTGCCAGCAGTACCTGGGAGGGCCGGGACAATGAGCAGTTCTTC. The variable domain in full, with the rest retrieved from reference TRBV7-8 and TRBJ2-1, is GAGVSQSPRYKVAKRGQDVALRCDPISGHVSLFWYQQALGQGPEFLTYFQNEAQLDKSGLPSDRFFAERPEGSVSTLKIQRTQQEDSAVYLCASSTWEGRDNEQFFGPGTRLTVL.

This chain connects TRBV2 to TRBJ1-1; no clear D gene. The CDR3 extends over 14 amino acids. V shed 10 bases and J shed 5 bases, with 20 bases lying between them. CDR1 is SNHLY and CDR2 is FYNNEI in the germline V gene. The CDR3 spells CATRALATQTEAFF. The DNA for the CDR3 is TGTGCCACTAGAGCTTTGGCAACACAAACTGAAGCTTTCTTT. The full variable domain, with the rest looked up from reference TRBV2 and TRBJ1-1, is EPEVTQTPSHQVTQMGQEVILRCVPISNHLYFYWYRQILGQKVEFLVSFYNNEISEKSEIFDDQFSVERPDGSNFTLKIRSTKLEDSAMYFCATRALATQTEAFFGQGTRLTVV.

The chain couples TRBV10-3 to TRBJ1-2, with TRBD1 matching 7 bases. Germline trimming cut 6 bases from V and 0 bases from J; bases unmatched to any gene: 13. The CDR3 spans 17 residues. CDR1 ENHRY and CDR2 SYGVKD come from the germline V gene. The CDR3 loop is CAISQDRAGIANYGYTF. CDR3 bases: TGTGCCATCAGCCAAGACAGGGCAGGGATAGCTAACTATGGCTACACCTTC.

This chain connects TRBV4-1 to TRBJ1-2, with 8 bases matching TRBD1. CDR1 is MGHRA, CDR2 YSYEKL, per germline. Trimming cost V 4 bases and J 3 bases; bases outside gene matches: 10. CDR3 length: 16 amino acids. The CDR3 bases are TGCGCCAGCAGCCTGCCGGTGGCAGGGGGCGACTATGGCTACACCTTC. Its protein is CASSLPVAGGDYGYTF.

The chain carries TRBV27 and TRBJ2-2, with D perhaps TRBD2 (6 bases). CDR3 length equals 13 residues. V was trimmed by 4 bases and J by 7 bases, leaving 10 bases between them. In germline, CDR1 is MNHEY, CDR2 SMNVEV (reference sequence). CDR3 DNA: TGTGCCAGCAGTTGGCGGGACCTCGGGGAGCTGTTTTTT. This translates into CASSWRDLGELFF.

V usage is TRBV6-5 and J usage is TRBJ1-2; weak D call: TRBD1 (5 bases). The germline V gene encodes CDR1 MNHEY and CDR2 SVGAGI. The CDR3 is made up of 15 amino acids. V was cut by 6 bases and J by 4 bases, with 18 bases left in between. CDR3 loop: CASRVTDQNIYGYTF. Here the CDR3 DNA reads TGTGCCAGCAGGGTGACAGACCAAAACATCTATGGCTACACCTTC.

To note about this clone: The junction shows a germline mismatch at one end, possibly a read error. The DNA of the CDR3 is TGTGCCAGCAGCCTAGCCAGGGACAATGAGCAGTTCTTC. This translates into CASSLARDNEQFF. This chain joins TRBV7-9 and TRBJ2-1, with D tentatively TRBD1 or TRBD2 (5 bases each). The CDR3 is 13 residues long. Germline CDR1 and CDR2: SEHNR and FQNEAQ (reference sequence).

The rearrangement joins TRBV25-1 to TRBJ1-1, with D tentatively TRBD1 (5 bases). Trimming cost V 3 bases and J 6 bases, with 8 bases left between them. CDR3 size: 12 residues. Germline V lookup: CDR1 MGHDK, CDR2 SYGVNS. The CDR3 DNA reads as TGTGCCAGCAGTGACAGGGTTTCTGAAGCTTTCTTT. It yields the protein CASSDRVSEAFF.